The 19 T cell receptor beta chains listed next were all sequenced from one sample in a study of blood T cell repertoires in COVID-19. Measured with immunoSEQ multiplex PCR; TCRdb has only the in-frame clones, and not every one. The top ten hold roughly 12% of the sample, which has over 75,000 clones, roughly three quarters seen once. The sample was peripheral blood. The receptors originated from a man in his 70s with acute or convalescent COVID-19.

The CDR3 here is CASSRDRLINEQFF. The CDR3 DNA is TGTGCCAGTAGTCGGGACAGGTTAATCAATGAGCAGTTCTTC. The chain recombines TRBV19 with TRBJ2-1; 8 nucleotides line up with TRBD1. The trim removed 5 bases at V and 6 bases at J, leaving 6 bases unmatched. The CDR3 is 14 residues long. Germline-derived CDR1 and CDR2 are LNHDA and SQIVND (reference sequence).

The genes are TRBV5-1 and TRBJ1-4; D is undetermined. Germline lookup yields CDR1 SGHRS and CDR2 YFSETQ. The CDR3 runs to 15 residues. Trimming took off 1 base at V and 0 bases at J, with 7 bases between the two ends. CDR3 nucleotides: TGCGCCAGCAGCTTGACAGCTGCAACTAATGAAAAACTGTTTTTT. Its translation: CASSLTAATNEKLFF.

The chain combines TRBV28 with TRBJ2-1, with TRBD2 identical over 8 bases. In germline, CDR1 is MDHEN, CDR2 SYDVKM. The trim removed 3 bases at V and 4 bases at J, leaving 5 bases unmatched. This CDR3 comprises 15 residues. The CDR3 DNA sequence: TGTGCCAGCAGTTTTGAGCGGGGGACTTACAATGAGCAGTTCTTC. Its translation: CASSFERGTYNEQFF.

The rearrangement joins TRBV10-2 to TRBJ1-3; no firm D call. CDR1 is WSHSY and CDR2 is SAAADI in the germline V gene. This CDR3 has 17 residues. V was shortened by 4 bases and J by 0 bases, with 16 bases between the two germline ends. The CDR3 loop reads CASSVGEQRVSGNTIYF. The CDR3 coding sequence is TGCGCCAGCAGTGTGGGTGAACAGCGGGTCTCTGGAAACACCATATATTTT.

CDR3 residues: CASSPRVLSYNEQFF. The CDR3 nucleotides are TGTGCCAGCAGCCCCCGGGTCCTCTCCTACAATGAGCAGTTCTTC. J is TRBJ2-1 and V is TRBV11-2, with D hard to call. Per germline, CDR1 SGHAT and CDR2 FQNNGV. The CDR3 sequence is 15 residues long. The V gene lost 5 bases and the J gene lost 0 bases, with 11 bases spanning the gap.

The rearrangement links TRBV5-4 to TRBJ2-5; TRBD1 matches at 7 bases. Germline values: CDR1 SGHNT, CDR2 YYREEE (reference sequence). The CDR3 is 14 amino acids. V lost 0 bases to trimming and J lost 5 bases; unmatched junction nucleotides: 4. CDR3 bases: TGTGCCAGCAGCTTGGAAGGCAGGGGGGAGACCCAGTACTTC. This translates into CASSLEGRGETQYF.

The chain recombines TRBV3-1 (or the pseudogene TRBV3-2) with TRBJ2-7; D is uncertain. Germline V lookup: CDR1 LGHDT, CDR2 YNNKEL (reference sequence). The CDR3 runs 12 residues. The ends were cut back, 0 bases at V and 11 bases at J, with 11 bases in the middle. CDR3 sequence: CASSQEWAGEYV. DNA for the CDR3: TGTGCCAGCAGCCAAGAGTGGGCAGGTGAGTACGTC.

The V gene is TRBV12-3 or TRBV12-4, the J gene TRBJ2-1; D might be TRBD2 (6 bases). The CDR3 has 10 residues. Trimming took 8 bases from V and 7 from J, leaving 6 bases between them. CDR3 in DNA: TGTGCCAGCGGGGGGAATGAGCAGTTCTTC. Residues: CASGGNEQFF.

The chain employs TRBV11-2 and TRBJ1-5, with a tentative D call TRBD1 (6 bases). V gave up 5 bases and J gave up 4 bases, with 15 bases separating them. Looked up from germline, CDR1 is SGHAT and CDR2 is FQNNGV. CDR3 length equals 15 residues. As DNA, the CDR3 is TGTGCCAGCAGCACCTCAGGGACATCTAATCAGCCCCAGCATTTT. Protein sequence: CASSTSGTSNQPQHF.

This clone was recorded once. The chain is built from TRBV7-9 and TRBJ2-2, with 9 bases that match TRBD1. The CDR3 sequence is 16 residues long. V gave up 5 bases and J gave up 3 bases; unmatched junction bases: 7. The germline V gene encodes CDR1 SEHNR and CDR2 FQNEAQ (reference sequence). This CDR3 reads CASSPRDRDDTGELFF. CDR3 coding DNA: TGTGCCAGCAGCCCCCGGGACAGGGACGACACCGGGGAGCTGTTTTTT.

The rearrangement links TRBV6-2 or TRBV6-3 to TRBJ2-7; D ambiguous. The germline V and J ends were trimmed by 5 bases and 1 base, with 9 bases remaining between them. The CDR3 is 13 residues long. Germline loops: CDR1 MNHEY, CDR2 SVGEGT. The CDR3 DNA reads as TGTGCCAGCAGTCGTCACAGTTCCTACGAGCAGTACTTC. It codes for CASSRHSSYEQYF.

The genes are TRBV13 and TRBJ2-2; 8 bases line up with TRBD2. The J segment lost 1 base and the V segment lost 7 bases, leaving 5 bases of the junction unmatched. Germline V CDR1 and CDR2: PRHDT, FYEKMQ (reference sequence). The CDR3 has 15 amino acids. The CDR3 coding sequence is TGTGCCAGCACCTCGGGGGGGGTGAACACCGGGGAGCTGTTTTTT. It specifies CASTSGGVNTGELFF.

V and J are TRBV2 and TRBJ2-5; D is unresolved. The germline CDR1 and CDR2 sequences are SNHLY and FYNNEI. Trimming stripped 2 bases from V and 1 base from J, with 5 bases between. The CDR3 length is 13 residues. CDR3 nucleotide sequence: TGTGCCAGCAGTGAATCAGTCCAAGAGACCCAGTACTTC. Translation gives CASSESVQETQYF.

The chain recombines TRBV7-6 with TRBJ1-2; 8 positions agree with TRBD1. V was pared by 0 bases and J by 4 bases, with 13 bases of the junction left unmatched. This CDR3 region has 18 residues. From germline, CDR1 is SGHVS and CDR2 FNYEAQ. CDR3 DNA: TGTGCCAGCAGCTTAGCGACACCGGGACAGGATCTTCCCTATGGCTACACCTTC. Its translation: CASSLATPGQDLPYGYTF. The complete variable domain, with remaining parts taken from reference TRBV7-6 and TRBJ1-2, reads GAGVSQSPRYKVTKRGQDVALRCDPISGHVSLYWYRQALGQGPEFLTYFNYEAQQDKSGLPNDRFSAERPEGSISTLTIQRTEQRDSAMYRCASSLATPGQDLPYGYTFGSGTRLTVV.

This sequence joins TRBV5-4 and TRBJ1-2; maybe TRBD1 (5 bases). Looked up from germline, CDR1 is SGHNT and CDR2 is YYREEE (reference sequence). The CDR3 contains 14 residues. Between the trimmed V and J ends, which lost 0 bases and 2 bases, there was a span of 8 bases. Here the CDR3 reads CASSLATANYGYTF. CDR3 in DNA: TGTGCCAGCAGCTTGGCGACAGCAAACTATGGCTACACCTTC.

As DNA, the CDR3 is TGTGCCAGCAGTGCCACCCCTCGGGCAACTAATGAAAAACTGTTTTTT. Its protein is CASSATPRATNEKLFF. The gene calls are TRBV6-1 and TRBJ1-4, with D unresolved. There are 16 residues in the CDR3. The V and J ends lost 4 bases and 0 bases respectively, with 12 bases between them. Germline CDR1 is MNHNS and CDR2 is SASEGT.

The genes are TRBV19 and TRBJ1-1; 9 nucleotides align to TRBD1. This CDR3 is 13 amino acids long. After removal of 6 bases from V and 6 bases from J, the junction contained 5 bases not matched to a gene. Per the germline V gene, CDR1 is LNHDA and CDR2 is SQIVND (reference sequence). CDR3 DNA sequence: TGTGCCAGTAGGGGGGACAGGGTGGCTGAAGCTTTCTTT. Encoded protein: CASRGDRVAEAFF.

This chain joins TRBV25-1 and TRBJ1-5, with 9 bases lining up with TRBD1. The length of the CDR3 is 13 residues. Looked up from germline, CDR1 is MGHDK and CDR2 is SYGVNS. V was clipped by 8 bases and J by 5 bases; unmatched bases: 4. The CDR3 sequence is CASPDRGDQPQHF. The CDR3 bases are TGTGCCAGCCCGGACAGGGGTGATCAGCCCCAGCATTTT.

The gene calls are TRBV7-8 and TRBJ1-1, with 7 bases identical to TRBD1. The J segment lost 2 bases and the V segment lost 7 bases, leaving 7 bases of the junction unmatched. CDR1 is SGHVS, CDR2 FQNEAQ, per germline. This CDR3 has 14 amino acids. This CDR3 is CASTVRDRNTEAFF. CDR3 coding DNA: TGTGCCAGCACCGTCCGGGACAGAAACACTGAAGCTTTCTTT.